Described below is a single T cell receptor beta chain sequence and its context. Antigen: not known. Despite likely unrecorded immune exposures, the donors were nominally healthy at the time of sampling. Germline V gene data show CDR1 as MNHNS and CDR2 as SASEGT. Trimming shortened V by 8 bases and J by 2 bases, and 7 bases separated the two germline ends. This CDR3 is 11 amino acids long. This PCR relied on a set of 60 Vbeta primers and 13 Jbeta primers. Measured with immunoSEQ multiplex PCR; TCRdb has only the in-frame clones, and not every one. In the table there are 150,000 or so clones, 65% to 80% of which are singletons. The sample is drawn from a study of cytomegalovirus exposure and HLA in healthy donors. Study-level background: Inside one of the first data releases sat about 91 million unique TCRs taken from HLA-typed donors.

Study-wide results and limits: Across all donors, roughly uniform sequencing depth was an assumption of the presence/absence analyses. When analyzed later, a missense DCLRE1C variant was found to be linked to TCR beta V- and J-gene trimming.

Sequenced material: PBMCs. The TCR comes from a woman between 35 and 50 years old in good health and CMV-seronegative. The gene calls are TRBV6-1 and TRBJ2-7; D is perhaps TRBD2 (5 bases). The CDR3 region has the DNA TGTGCCAGCGAGAGGGCCTACGAGCAGTACTTC. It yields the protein CASERAYEQYF.